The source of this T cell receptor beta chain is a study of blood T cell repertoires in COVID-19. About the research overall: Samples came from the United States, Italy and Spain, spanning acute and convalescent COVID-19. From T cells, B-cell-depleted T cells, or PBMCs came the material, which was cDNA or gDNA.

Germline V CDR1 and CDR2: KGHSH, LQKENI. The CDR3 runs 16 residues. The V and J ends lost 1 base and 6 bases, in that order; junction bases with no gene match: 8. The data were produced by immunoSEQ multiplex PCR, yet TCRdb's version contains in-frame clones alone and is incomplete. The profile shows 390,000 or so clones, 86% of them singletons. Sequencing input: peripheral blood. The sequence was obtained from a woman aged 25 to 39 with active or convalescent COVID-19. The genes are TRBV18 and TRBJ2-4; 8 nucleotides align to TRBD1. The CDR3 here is CASSPQSSGTGNIQYF. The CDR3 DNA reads TGTGCCAGCTCACCACAATCAAGTGGGACAGGAAACATTCAGTACTTC.